These 10 T cell receptor beta chains originate from one sample sequenced in a study of T-cell reconstitution after alpha-beta-depleted transplantation in children. Preparation of the TCRbeta library involved a method that used unique molecular identifiers. TCRdb processed the PCR reads anew with MiXCR; each CDR3 protein has one entry. The table lists about 610,000 distinct CDR3 sequences, about a quarter of them singletons, with around a third in the top ten. Source: PBMCs, taken before TCRalphabeta/CD19-depleted stem cell transplant. These receptors were taken from a boy younger than two with Wiskott-Aldrich syndrome, due to receive a stem cell transplant.

The V call is TRBV6-1, the J call TRBJ2-5; 11 bases fit TRBD1. The CDR3 is 14 amino acids. With V trimmed by 5 bases and J by 5 bases, 4 bases remained unmatched. Germline V gene data show CDR1 as MNHNS and CDR2 as SASEGT. CDR3 loop: CASSIGTGGETQYF. The CDR3 bases are TGTGCCAGCAGTATTGGGACAGGGGGGGAGACCCAGTACTTC.

This clonotype has just a few counts. J is TRBJ1-5 and V is TRBV6-1; perhaps TRBD1 as D (6 bases). V was cut by 1 base and J by 3 bases, with 13 bases left in between. The CDR3 consists of 16 residues. The germline V gene encodes CDR1 MNHNS and CDR2 SASEGT. The CDR3 DNA reads TGTGCCAGCAGTGAAGGGGCAGGGGTCCACAATCAGCCCCAGCATTTT. This encodes CASSEGAGVHNQPQHF.

V gene TRBV10-3 combines with J gene TRBJ1-1; TRBD1 might be the D (5 bases). The CDR3 has 14 amino acids. Germline-derived CDR1 and CDR2 are ENHRY and SYGVKD. V was cut by 2 bases and J by 4 bases, with 11 bases left in between. CDR3 amino acids: CAISEAGPGTEAFF. In DNA, the CDR3 is TGTGCCATCAGTGAGGCGGGGCCCGGCACTGAAGCTTTCTTT.

The chain has TRBV13 and TRBJ2-7, with D unresolved. The CDR3 sequence is 14 residues long. Trimming left V 5 bases short and J 2 bases short, with 13 bases between. Germline CDR1 is PRHDT and CDR2 is FYEKMQ (reference sequence). The CDR3 is CASSRGPVAYEQYF. CDR3 in DNA: TGTGCCAGCAGCCGAGGACCGGTGGCCTACGAGCAGTACTTC.

This clonotype was seen a handful of times. This chain joins TRBV6-5 and TRBJ1-5; TRBD1 might be the D (5 bases). The CDR3 totals 14 residues. Trimming pared 2 bases from V and 2 bases from J, leaving 7 bases between. Germline CDR1 and CDR2: MNHEY and SVGAGI. CDR3 nucleotides: TGTGCCAGCAGTTACGGGACGGGCAATCAGCCCCAGCATTTT. Its translation is CASSYGTGNQPQHF.

This clonotype has more than one count but fewer than ten. The chain couples TRBV29-1 to TRBJ2-2, with 8 bases that match TRBD2. V was clipped by 5 bases and J by 1 base; unmatched bases: 3. Germline CDR1 is SQVTM and CDR2 is ANQGSEA. The CDR3 totals 14 residues. CDR3 DNA sequence: TGCAGCGTTATGGGACTAGTGAACACCGGGGAGCTGTTTTTT. It codes for CSVMGLVNTGELFF.

Ten or more counts support this clonotype. The chain links TRBV12-3 or TRBV12-4 to TRBJ2-1; 10 nucleotides agree with TRBD2. The CDR3 totals 16 residues. The junction had 12 bases not matched to a gene; V was cut back by 8 bases and J by 5 bases. Here the CDR3 reads CASQRRPGLADNEQFF. The CDR3 region has the DNA TGTGCCAGCCAACGCAGACCTGGACTAGCGGACAATGAGCAGTTCTTC.

The chain has TRBV7-6 and TRBJ1-6; D uncertain. The germline V gene has CDR1 SGHVS and CDR2 FNYEAQ. This CDR3 has 14 residues. V was trimmed by 5 bases and J by 10 bases, leaving 15 bases between them. The CDR3 is CASSPALGNSPLHF. Written as DNA, the CDR3 is TGTGCCAGCAGCCCGGCCCTGGGTAACTCACCCCTCCACTTT.

The rearrangement links TRBV12-3 or TRBV12-4 to TRBJ2-5; either TRBD1 or TRBD2 may fit D (6 bases each). Trimming left V 7 bases short and J 1 base short, with 16 bases between. This CDR3 region has 15 residues. This CDR3 reads CASTSLGGLQETQYF. The CDR3 DNA is TGTGCCAGCACCTCCCTCGGGGGCCTCCAAGAGACCCAGTACTTC.

This clonotype has a handful of counts. The CDR3 DNA sequence: TGTGCCAGCAGTTATCAGGGACGTCAAGCTTTCTTT. Its protein product is CASSYQGRQAFF. The chain uses TRBV6-5 and TRBJ1-1, with D possibly matching TRBD1 (5 bases). V was trimmed by 3 bases and J by 9 bases, leaving 11 bases between them. CDR1 and CDR2 (germline): MNHEY, SVGAGI. This CDR3 comprises 12 residues.